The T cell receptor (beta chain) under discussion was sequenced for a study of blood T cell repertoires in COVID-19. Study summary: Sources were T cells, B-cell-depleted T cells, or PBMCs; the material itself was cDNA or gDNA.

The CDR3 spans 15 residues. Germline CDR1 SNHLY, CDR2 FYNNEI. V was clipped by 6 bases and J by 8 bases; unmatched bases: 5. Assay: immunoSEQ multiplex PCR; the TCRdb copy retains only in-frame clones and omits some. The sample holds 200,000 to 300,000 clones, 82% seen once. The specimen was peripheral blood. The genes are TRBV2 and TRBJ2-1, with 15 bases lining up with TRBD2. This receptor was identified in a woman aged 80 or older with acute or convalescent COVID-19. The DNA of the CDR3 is TGTGCCAGCAGGGGACTAGCGGGAGGTTTCGATGAGCAGTTCTTC. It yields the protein CASRGLAGGFDEQFF.